Below, one T cell receptor (beta chain) is given with its context. These data originate in a study of blood T cell repertoires in COVID-19. Methods used by the authors: Amplification from reference gene primers served as the basis for estimated nucleated cell counts. The table came from immunoSEQ multiplex PCR; TCRdb's copy has only in-frame clones and leaves some out. V and J calls and clone size are as listed in that table; D and trimming were resolved from the DNA. The sample carries about 200,000 clones, around 80% recorded once. The origin of this receptor is a woman older than 75 with acute or convalescent COVID-19. The sample was peripheral blood.

CDR3 nucleotide sequence: TGTGCCAGCAGTTACTCACAGATCAATCAGCCCCAGCATTTT. As protein: CASSYSQINQPQHF. The chain carries TRBV6-2 or TRBV6-3 and TRBJ1-5; D is unclear. V was pared by 0 bases and J by 3 bases, with 6 bases between. In germline, CDR1 is MNHEY, CDR2 SVGEGT. The length of the CDR3 is 14 residues.